The 14 T cell receptor beta chains below were found in one sample sequenced in a study of response to subunit inactivated influenza vaccine. TCRdb called the RT-PCR reads again in MiXCR, with one record for every CDR3 protein. This table holds 550,000 to 600,000 distinct CDR3 sequences, roughly 10% found once. The sequencing here drew on PBMCs from blood, taken on the day of vaccination. Receptors were obtained from a man aged 45-65 years who received an inactivated influenza vaccine.

This chain joins TRBV7-9 and TRBJ2-1, with 14 bases identical to TRBD2. Germline V gene sequence: CDR1 SEHNR, CDR2 FQNEAQ (reference sequence). J was trimmed by 5 bases and V by 5 bases; bases with no gene match: 5. The CDR3 covers 16 residues. Here the CDR3 DNA reads TGTGCCAGCAGCCCGGGACTAGCGGGAGTAGACAATGAGCAGTTCTTC. Protein sequence: CASSPGLAGVDNEQFF.

The rearrangement links TRBV5-1 to TRBJ2-5; a possible D gene is TRBD2 (5 bases). In germline, CDR1 is SGHRS, CDR2 YFSETQ. With 7 bases removed from V and 2 bases from J, the gap between germline ends came to 12 bases. The CDR3 loop spans 13 amino acids. CDR3 sequence reads: CASGVTGQETQYF. CDR3 sequence (DNA): TGCGCCAGCGGAGTTACGGGGCAAGAGACCCAGTACTTC.

This clonotype was detected a few times. This chain links TRBV24-1 with TRBJ1-5; no firm D call. The CDR3 runs to 13 residues. V was clipped by 1 base and J by 2 bases, with 2 bases between them. Germline V lookup: CDR1 KGHDR, CDR2 SFDVKD. The DNA of the CDR3 is TGTGCCACCAGTGATTTCGGCAATCAGCCCCAGCATTTT. Amino acids: CATSDFGNQPQHF.

V is TRBV7-8 and J is TRBJ2-2, with D possibly TRBD1 on 5 matching bases. Trimming pared 3 bases from V and 4 bases from J, leaving 12 bases between. Germline CDR1 SGHVS, CDR2 FQNEAQ. The CDR3 loop spans 15 amino acids. The CDR3 here is CASSLGRRGTGELFF. For the CDR3, the DNA is TGTGCCAGCAGCTTGGGGCGTCGTGGCACCGGGGAGCTGTTTTTT.

This clonotype was counted between two and nine times. V and J are TRBV6-5 and TRBJ2-5; either TRBD1 or TRBD2 may supply D (7 bases each). Germline CDR1 reads MNHEY; CDR2 reads SVGAGI. V was shortened by 2 bases and J by 0 bases, with 13 bases between the two germline ends. This CDR3 has 16 residues. The CDR3 DNA reads TGTGCCAGCAGTTACAGCAGGGGGGGTTACCAAGAGACCCAGTACTTC. Its translation is CASSYSRGGYQETQYF.

Ten or more counts support this clonotype. The V and J genes are TRBV12-3 or TRBV12-4 and TRBJ2-4, with D perhaps TRBD1 (6 bases). V lost 4 bases and J lost 3, with 7 bases in between. This CDR3 contains 13 residues. The CDR3 DNA sequence: TGTGCCAGCAGTTGGGACAACAAAAACATTCAGTACTTC. Translation: CASSWDNKNIQYF.

The chain couples TRBV10-3 to TRBJ2-7; 11 bases line up with TRBD1. Looked up from germline, CDR1 is ENHRY and CDR2 is SYGVKD. The CDR3 consists of 17 residues. The V and J ends lost 0 bases and 5 bases, in that order; junction bases with no gene match: 9. The CDR3 sequence: CAISESIRTGGKDEQYF. Written as DNA, the CDR3 is TGTGCCATCAGTGAGTCGATAAGGACAGGGGGCAAGGACGAGCAGTACTTC.

In this sample, this clonotype turned up a few times. This chain links TRBV12-3 or TRBV12-4 with TRBJ2-1; 8 bases line up with TRBD2. The CDR3 loop spans 13 amino acids. The V and J ends lost 5 bases and 14 bases, in that order; junction bases with no gene match: 11. CDR3: CASSITGTRVKFF. In DNA form, the CDR3 reads TGTGCCAGCAGTATCACCGGGACTAGGGTGAAGTTCTTC.

This chain uses TRBV4-3 with TRBJ1-4; D ambiguous. The CDR3 runs 15 residues. Trimming took 3 bases from V and 7 from J, leaving 15 bases between them. Germline CDR1 LGHNA, CDR2 YSLEER. The CDR3 DNA reads TGCGCCAGCAGCCAGGTTGACACATGGGGTGAAAAACTGTTTTTT. It yields the protein CASSQVDTWGEKLFF.

This clonotype showed up just a few times. The chain combines TRBV15 with TRBJ1-2; TRBD1 aligns across 7 bases. CDR1 is LNHNV and CDR2 is YYDKDF in the germline V gene (reference sequence). This CDR3 has 15 residues. The V and J ends lost 3 bases and 6 bases, in that order; junction bases with no gene match: 10. CDR3 nucleotides: TGTGCCACCAGCAGCCCGATGGGACAGATAGATGGCTACACCTTC. It specifies CATSSPMGQIDGYTF. Looking up the rest from reference TRBV15 and TRBJ1-2 gives the full variable domain: DAMVIQNPRYQVTQFGKPVTLSCSQTLNHNVMYWYQQKSSQAPKLLFHYYDKDFNNEADTPDNFQSRRPNTSFCFLDIRSPGLGDTAMYLCATSSPMGQIDGYTFGSGTRLTVV.

The sample holds many counts of this clonotype. The chain employs TRBV12-3 or TRBV12-4 and TRBJ1-2, with TRBD1 as a possible D gene (5 bases). This CDR3 is built from 15 residues. V lost 3 bases and J 4 bases, leaving 15 bases between the germline ends. The CDR3 region is CASSLRQSPSYGYTF. The CDR3 region has the DNA TGTGCCAGCAGTTTGCGACAGAGCCCCTCCTATGGCTACACCTTC.

This clonotype was seen ten or more times. The V gene is TRBV7-8, the J gene TRBJ2-7; D perhaps matches TRBD2 (7 bases). The CDR3 sequence is 15 residues long. Trimming cost V 5 bases and J 6 bases, with 20 bases left between them. Per germline, CDR1 SGHVS and CDR2 FQNEAQ. This chain's CDR3 is CASSVNSGGLSEQYF. DNA for the CDR3: TGTGCCAGCAGCGTAAATTCGGGGGGCCTATCCGAGCAGTACTTC.

This clonotype was counted between two and nine times. V usage is TRBV24-1 and J usage is TRBJ2-1, with D uncertain. The ends were cut back, 0 bases at V and 4 bases at J, with 6 bases in the middle. This CDR3 spans 14 amino acids. The germline V gene encodes CDR1 KGHDR and CDR2 SFDVKD. The CDR3 sequence is CATSDLGPYNEQFF. CDR3 nucleotides: TGTGCCACCAGTGATTTGGGCCCTTACAATGAGCAGTTCTTC.

V and J are TRBV5-1 and TRBJ2-3, with 10 bases that match TRBD2. CDR3 size: 17 residues. Germline CDR1 and CDR2: SGHRS and YFSETQ. The J segment lost 0 bases and the V segment lost 0 bases, leaving 4 bases of the junction unmatched. The DNA of the CDR3 is TGCGCCAGCAGCTTGGAACCAGCGGGGGGGAGCACAGATACGCAGTATTTT. Its protein is CASSLEPAGGSTDTQYF.